The present entry profiles one TCR beta chain with its context. This record comes from a study of neurological immune-mediated disorders. PBMCs stored at -80 C, 2 million in total, were the source of the unsorted libraries. TCRdb redid the calling of the 5' RACE reads with MiXCR, one entry per CDR3 protein. The sample lists over 45,000 distinct CDR3 sequences, roughly a quarter occurring once. The V gene lost 3 bases and the J gene lost 1 base, with 8 bases spanning the gap. There are 13 residues in the CDR3. Germline CDR1 reads SQVTM; CDR2 reads ANQGSEA. This receptor was identified in a woman aged 70-85 years in good health. Source material: PBMCs. V usage is TRBV29-1 and J usage is TRBJ2-3; TRBD2 is a possible D gene (5 bases). CDR3 bases: TGCAGCGTTGAGGGTAGCGGCACAGATACGCAGTATTTT. Amino acid sequence: CSVEGSGTDTQYF.